This T cell receptor (beta chain) was captured by sequencing in a study of blood T cell repertoires in COVID-19. As for the study in general: From the United States, Italy and Spain came samples of acute and convalescent COVID-19. In each case, the material was cDNA or gDNA derived from T cells, B-cell-depleted T cells, or PBMCs.

Per the study methods: Quantification of nucleated cells was approximated via reference gene primer amplification. Produced via immunoSEQ multiplex PCR; TCRdb's table is partial and in-frame only. V and J calls and clone size are given by that table; D and trimming were obtained from the DNA. This table holds about 60,000 clones, less than 80% found once. This CDR3 comprises 15 residues. Germline V gene lookup returns CDR1 KGHSH and CDR2 LQKENI. The ends lost 0 bases at V and 6 bases at J; junction bases unmatched: 0. This clone appeared a few times. The origin of this receptor is a human donor in a cohort sampled during active COVID-19. The J gene is TRBJ1-6, the V gene TRBV18, with TRBD1 matching over 9 bases. Material for sequencing was peripheral blood. Written as DNA, the CDR3 is TGTGCCAGCTCACCACCGGGACAGGGTAATTCACCCCTCCACTTT. Its translation: CASSPPGQGNSPLHF.